One T cell receptor (beta chain) is described in this entry. Its antigen is unidentified. The record originates from a study of cytomegalovirus exposure and HLA in healthy donors. The V end lost 8 bases, the J end lost 4 bases, and 15 bases lay between the germline ends. Germline values: CDR1 SGHRS, CDR2 YFSETQ. The CDR3 is 13 residues long. It was with 60 Vbeta and 13 Jbeta primers that the PCR ran. This table comes from immunoSEQ multiplex PCR, and its TCRdb copy is limited to in-frame clones, with some not included. The sample gives about 74,000 clones, approximately 72% of which show up once; 8.5% to 14% is in the top ten. Overall study findings and caveats: Productive status was seen about 90% or about 30% of the time for most TCR beta V segments in an earlier analysis.

Material for sequencing was PBMCs. The chain carries TRBV5-1 and TRBJ2-5, with D possibly TRBD2 on 5 matching bases. This receptor was identified in a woman aged 40 to 50 in good health and CMV-seropositive. Written as DNA, the CDR3 is TGCGCCAGTGGACTTGGAGCAGTAGAGACCCAGTACTTC. Protein product: CASGLGAVETQYF.